A single sample gave rise to the 17 T cell receptor beta chains below, sequenced in a study of regulatory T cells in long-lasting Graves disease. Libraries of TCR beta came from iRepertoire HTBI primers plus Arm-PCR of CDR3 regions. TCRdb passed the multiplex PCR reads through MiXCR, listing each CDR3 protein once. The repertoire holds approximately 470,000 distinct CDR3 sequences, with 15% to 20% as singletons. This sample's time point: newly diagnosed GD, antithyroid drugs for less than 3 months. Construction of the TCR library relied on RNA isolated from PBMCs. The same sample was also used in a study of T cells in Graves' hyperthyroidism and ophthalmopathy.

The sequences come from peripheral blood mononuclear cells (PBMCs), collected at new diagnosis, from a patient treated with antithyroid drugs. All receptors derive from a man aged 35-49 years with Graves disease.

This clonotype has at least ten counts. In nucleotides, the CDR3 is TGTGCCAGCAGGATGGACGGAGGCACAGATACGCAGTATTTT. Protein product: CASRMDGGTDTQYF. The rearrangement links TRBV6-1 to TRBJ2-3; the D is unclear. This CDR3 comprises 14 residues. Germline CDR1 and CDR2: MNHNS and SASEGT. V lost 6 bases to trimming and J lost 1 base, with 11 bases between them.

This clonotype has a count of ten or more. This CDR3 reads CSVHTSGLNTEAFF. The CDR3 DNA reads as TGCAGCGTTCATACCTCAGGACTGAACACTGAAGCTTTCTTT. The chain recombines TRBV29-1 with TRBJ1-1; D remains unclear. There are 14 residues in the CDR3. The germline CDR1 and CDR2 sequences are SQVTM and ANQGSEA. Trimming took off 5 bases at V and 0 bases at J, with 13 bases between the two ends.

Only a few counts were recorded for this clonotype. The V call is TRBV3-1, the J call TRBJ2-1; 8 bases are shared with TRBD2. Germline CDR1 LGHDT, CDR2 YNNKEL (reference sequence). The J segment lost 8 bases and the V segment lost 2 bases, leaving 11 bases of the junction unmatched. The CDR3 spans 16 residues. The CDR3 reads CASSQNRREGIDEQFF. CDR3 nucleotides: TGTGCCAGCAGCCAAAATCGCCGGGAGGGAATCGATGAGCAGTTCTTC.

V gene TRBV6-2 or TRBV6-3 combines with J gene TRBJ2-3, with D possibly being TRBD2 (8 bases). V was pared by 6 bases and J by 5 bases, with 18 bases between. The CDR3 extends over 15 amino acids. CDR1 MNHEY and CDR2 SVGEGT come from the germline V gene. The CDR3 region is CASSLREGAGDTQYF. The CDR3 DNA sequence: TGTGCCAGCAGCCTCCGGGAGGGGGCTGGAGATACGCAGTATTTT.

This clonotype was seen more than once but under ten times. CDR3 DNA sequence: TGTGCCAGCAGCTTGGTGAGGGGGCGGAGGGAGACCCAGTACTTC. It yields the protein CASSLVRGRRETQYF. This chain links TRBV5-4 with TRBJ2-5; 7 bases agree with TRBD1. CDR3 length equals 15 residues. Trimming took 0 bases from V and 5 from J; bases not matched to a gene: 7. Per the germline V gene, CDR1 is SGHNT and CDR2 is YYREEE (reference sequence). Full variable domain (remainder filled in from reference TRBV5-4 and TRBJ2-5): ETGVTQSPTHLIKTRGQQVTLRCSSQSGHNTVSWYQQALGQGPQFIFQYYREEENGRGNFPPRFSGLQFPNYSSELNVNALELDDSALYLCASSLVRGRRETQYFGPGTRLLVL.

The rearrangement uses TRBV6-5 and TRBJ2-1, with 14 bases identical to TRBD2. The CDR3 sequence is 15 residues long. CDR1 and CDR2 from the germline V gene are MNHEY and SVGAGI. After removal of 2 bases from V and 9 bases from J, the junction contained 3 bases not matched to a gene. The CDR3 sequence is CASSYGTSGSLEQFF. The DNA of the CDR3 is TGTGCCAGCAGTTACGGGACTAGCGGGAGTCTTGAGCAGTTCTTC.

This clonotype was seen many times. This chain links TRBV6-1 with TRBJ2-7; 10 nucleotides align to TRBD1. Trimming cost V 6 bases and J 6 bases; bases outside gene matches: 5. This CDR3 comprises 13 residues. Germline loops: CDR1 MNHNS, CDR2 SASEGT. The chain's CDR3 is CASRLRTGGEQYF. The CDR3 DNA is TGTGCCAGCAGATTAAGGACAGGGGGCGAGCAGTACTTC.

V gene TRBV24-1 combines with J gene TRBJ2-1, with 9 positions matching TRBD2. The CDR3 totals 18 residues. V was clipped by 4 bases and J by 6 bases; unmatched bases: 15. The germline gives CDR1 KGHDR, CDR2 SFDVKD. The CDR3 DNA is TGTGCCACCAGTGACCCCCTCCCGTTAGCGGGAGTCGCCAATGAGCAGTTCTTC. It codes for CATSDPLPLAGVANEQFF.

In its sample, this clonotype was seen many times. The chain has TRBV12-5 and TRBJ2-1; D unresolved. V lost 4 bases and J 10 bases, leaving 8 bases between the germline ends. This CDR3 has 11 amino acids. Germline V gene data show CDR1 as LGHNT and CDR2 as FRNRAP. The CDR3 reads CASGSHKEQFF. In DNA, the CDR3 is TGTGCTAGTGGTTCACATAAGGAGCAGTTCTTC.

The rearrangement links TRBV5-4 to TRBJ2-7; a weak D match, TRBD2 (5 bases). V was trimmed by 0 bases and J by 2 bases, leaving 12 bases between them. This CDR3 has 15 amino acids. Germline V gene data show CDR1 as SGHNT and CDR2 as YYREEE (reference sequence). CDR3 DNA: TGTGCCAGCAGCTTGGGAGGGCCCGAACCCTACGAGCAGTACTTC. Its translation: CASSLGGPEPYEQYF.

Note on this clonotype: No DNA is shown, since the ends of the CDR3 on it are uncertain; the CDR3 is the one TCRdb lists. The rearrangement links TRBV20-1 to TRBJ2-7; TRBD1 is taken as the D call from the table, unchecked against the DNA. Germline lookup yields CDR1 DFQATT and CDR2 SNEGSKA (reference sequence). Both ends counted, the CDR3 spans 15 residues. The chain's CDR3 is CSARDRSAPAYEQYF.

This clonotype was counted a few times. The rearrangement uses TRBV3-1 and TRBJ2-4; tentative D call: TRBD1 (5 bases). The CDR3 has 13 amino acids. Looked up from germline, CDR1 is LGHDT and CDR2 is YNNKEL (reference sequence). Trimming stripped 5 bases from V and 7 bases from J, with 12 bases between. The DNA of the CDR3 is TGTGCCAGCAGCAAGCCAGGGAACAACATTCAGTACTTC. It translates to CASSKPGNNIQYF.

This clonotype was found many times. The J gene is TRBJ2-7, the V gene TRBV20-1; 8 positions agree with TRBD2. CDR1 is DFQATT, CDR2 SNEGSKA, per germline (reference sequence). This CDR3 has 16 residues. J gave up 0 bases and V 0 bases, and 7 bases lay outside the gene matches. Here the CDR3 reads CSARDNSGRGSYEQYF. In nucleotides, the CDR3 is TGCAGTGCTAGAGATAACAGCGGGAGAGGCTCCTACGAGCAGTACTTC.

This clonotype was counted only a few times. The chain carries TRBV20-1 and TRBJ2-1; D call uncertain. The CDR3 runs to 14 residues. Trimming removed 6 bases at V and 4 bases at J, with 16 bases between. CDR1 is DFQATT and CDR2 is SNEGSKA in the germline V gene (reference sequence). The CDR3 is CSARTPTTYNEQFF. In nucleotides, the CDR3 is TGCAGTGCACGGACGCCTACAACATACAATGAGCAGTTCTTC.

This clonotype was counted at least ten times. The chain couples TRBV30 to TRBJ1-1, with D unresolved. V was clipped by 0 bases and J by 1 base, with 9 bases between them. Germline CDR1 reads GTSNPN; CDR2 reads SVGIG (reference sequence). This CDR3 region has 14 residues. The CDR3 spells CAWSVGLQNTEAFF. CDR3 sequence (DNA): TGTGCCTGGAGTGTAGGGCTCCAGAACACTGAAGCTTTCTTT.

This clonotype was picked up many times. The J gene is TRBJ1-1, the V gene TRBV6-5; D uncertain. CDR3 length equals 14 residues. V was trimmed by 2 bases and J by 5 bases, leaving 12 bases between them. The V gene's germline CDR1 is MNHEY and CDR2 SVGAGI. The CDR3 DNA reads TGTGCCAGCAGTTACGTTGCGGGGTTAACTGAAGCTTTCTTT. Translated: CASSYVAGLTEAFF.

This clonotype occurred many times. J is TRBJ2-1 and V is TRBV7-9; TRBD2 is a possible D gene (5 bases). This CDR3 comprises 11 residues. Trimming shortened V by 5 bases and J by 10 bases, and 9 bases separated the two germline ends. Looked up from germline, CDR1 is SEHNR and CDR2 is FQNEAQ (reference sequence). The CDR3 loop is CASSPGIEQFF. CDR3 nucleotides: TGTGCCAGCAGCCCGGGAATAGAGCAGTTCTTC.